This T cell receptor (beta chain) was sequenced during a study of blood T cell repertoires in COVID-19. For the study at large: Samples taken during acute and convalescent COVID-19 were collected in the United States, Italy and Spain.

This clone was counted a few times. The method was immunoSEQ multiplex PCR; TCRdb's version includes in-frame clones alone and lacks a portion of them. The table includes about 170,000 clones, approximately 87% detected once. CDR1 and CDR2 (germline): LGHDT, YNNKEL (reference sequence). Trimming removed 0 bases from V and 8 bases from J, with 7 bases in between. This CDR3 has 12 amino acids. The rearrangement uses TRBV3-1 (or the pseudogene TRBV3-2) and TRBJ1-2; D uncertain. This TCR derives from a man aged 18 to 30 with active or convalescent COVID-19. Sequencing used peripheral blood. The CDR3 protein is CASSQDRGGYTF. The CDR3 bases are TGTGCCAGCAGCCAAGACCGGGGAGGCTACACCTTC.